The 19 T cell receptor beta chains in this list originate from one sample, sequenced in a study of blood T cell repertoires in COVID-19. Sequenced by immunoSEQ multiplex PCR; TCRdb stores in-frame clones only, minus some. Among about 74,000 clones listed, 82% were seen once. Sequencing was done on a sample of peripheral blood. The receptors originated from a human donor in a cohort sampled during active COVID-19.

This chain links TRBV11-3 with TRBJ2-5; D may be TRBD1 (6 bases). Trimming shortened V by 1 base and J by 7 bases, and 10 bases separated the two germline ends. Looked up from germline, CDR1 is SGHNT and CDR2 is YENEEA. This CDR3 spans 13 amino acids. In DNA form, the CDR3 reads TGTGCCAGCAGCTTAGGCGTCAGGGGGACCCAGTACTTC. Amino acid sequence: CASSLGVRGTQYF.

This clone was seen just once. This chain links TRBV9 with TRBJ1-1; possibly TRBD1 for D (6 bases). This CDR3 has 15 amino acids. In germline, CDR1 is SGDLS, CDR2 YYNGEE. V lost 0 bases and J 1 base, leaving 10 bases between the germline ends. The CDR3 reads CASSVEGVRNTEAFF. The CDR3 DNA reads TGTGCCAGCAGCGTAGAGGGGGTCAGGAACACTGAAGCTTTCTTT. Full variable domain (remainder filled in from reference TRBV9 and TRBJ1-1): DSGVTQTPKHLITATGQRVTLRCSPRSGDLSVYWYQQSLDQGLQFLIQYYNGEERAKGNILERFSAQQFPDLHSELNLSSLELGDSALYFCASSVEGVRNTEAFFGQGTRLTVV.

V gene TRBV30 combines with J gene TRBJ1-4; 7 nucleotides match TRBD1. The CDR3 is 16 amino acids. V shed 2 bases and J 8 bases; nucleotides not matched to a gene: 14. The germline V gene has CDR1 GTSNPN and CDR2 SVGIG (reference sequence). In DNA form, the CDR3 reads TGTGCCTGGAGTAACATAAACCGGGACAGTGAAGAAAAACTGTTTTTT. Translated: CAWSNINRDSEEKLFF.

CDR3 nucleotides: TGTGCCAGCAGACCCCCGGGACAGGGGTTGGGTGGCTACACCTTC. Its translation is CASRPPGQGLGGYTF. The rearrangement uses TRBV25-1 and TRBJ1-2; 10 nucleotides line up with TRBD1. Losses at the gene ends were 6 bases for V and 7 bases for J; bases not matched to a gene: 11. Germline assignment: CDR1 MGHDK and CDR2 SYGVNS. There are 15 residues in the CDR3.

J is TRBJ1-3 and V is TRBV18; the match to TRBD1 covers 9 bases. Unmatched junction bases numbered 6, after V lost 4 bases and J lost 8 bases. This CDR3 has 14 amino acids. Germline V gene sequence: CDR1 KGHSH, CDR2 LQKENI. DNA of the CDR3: TGTGCCAGCTCACGGACAGGGGTCGAGTACACCATATATTTT. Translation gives CASSRTGVEYTIYF.

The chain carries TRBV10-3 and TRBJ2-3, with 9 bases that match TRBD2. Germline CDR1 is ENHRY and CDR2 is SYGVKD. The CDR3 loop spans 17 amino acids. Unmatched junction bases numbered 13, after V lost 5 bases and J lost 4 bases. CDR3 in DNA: TGTGCCATCAGTCCGATTCGTGGCGGGGGGGCCCCAGATACGCAGTATTTT. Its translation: CAISPIRGGGAPDTQYF.

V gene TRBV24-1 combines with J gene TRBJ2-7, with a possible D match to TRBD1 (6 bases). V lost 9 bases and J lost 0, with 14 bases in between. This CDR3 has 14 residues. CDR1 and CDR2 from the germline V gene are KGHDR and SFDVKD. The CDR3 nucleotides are TGTGCCACCGAGGGGGACACGGCCTCCTACGAGCAGTACTTC. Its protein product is CATEGDTASYEQYF.

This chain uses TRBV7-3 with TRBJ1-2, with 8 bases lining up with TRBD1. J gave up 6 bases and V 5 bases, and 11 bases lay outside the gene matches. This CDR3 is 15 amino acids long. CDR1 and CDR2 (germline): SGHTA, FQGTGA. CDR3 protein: CASSPSGQGAHGYTF. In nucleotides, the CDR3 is TGTGCCAGCAGCCCAAGTGGACAGGGCGCCCATGGCTACACCTTC.

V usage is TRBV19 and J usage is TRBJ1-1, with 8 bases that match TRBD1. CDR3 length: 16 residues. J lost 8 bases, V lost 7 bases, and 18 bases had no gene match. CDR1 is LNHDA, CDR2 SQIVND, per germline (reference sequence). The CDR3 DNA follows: TGTGCCAGTACAAATCCCGGGACAGGAGGGGTAACAGAAGCTTTCTTT. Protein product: CASTNPGTGGVTEAFF.

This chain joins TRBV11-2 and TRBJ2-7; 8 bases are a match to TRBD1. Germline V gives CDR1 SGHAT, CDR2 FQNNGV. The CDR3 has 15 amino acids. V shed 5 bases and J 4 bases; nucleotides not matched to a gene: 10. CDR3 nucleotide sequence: TGTGCCAGCAGCCCTGGACAGGGCGTGATTTACGAGCAGTACTTC. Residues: CASSPGQGVIYEQYF.

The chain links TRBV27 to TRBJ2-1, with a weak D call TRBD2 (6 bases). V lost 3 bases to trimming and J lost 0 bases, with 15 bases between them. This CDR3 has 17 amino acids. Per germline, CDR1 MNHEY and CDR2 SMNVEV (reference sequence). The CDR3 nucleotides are TGTGCCAGCAGTTTGGACTGGGACTTCAGCTCCTACAATGAGCAGTTCTTC. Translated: CASSLDWDFSSYNEQFF.

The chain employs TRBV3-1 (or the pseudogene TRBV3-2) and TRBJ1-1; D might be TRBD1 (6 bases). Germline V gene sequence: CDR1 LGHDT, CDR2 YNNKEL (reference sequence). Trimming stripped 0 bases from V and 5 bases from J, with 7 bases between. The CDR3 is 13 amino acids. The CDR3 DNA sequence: TGTGCCAGCAGCCAAGAAGGGACAACTGAAGCTTTCTTT. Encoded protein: CASSQEGTTEAFF.

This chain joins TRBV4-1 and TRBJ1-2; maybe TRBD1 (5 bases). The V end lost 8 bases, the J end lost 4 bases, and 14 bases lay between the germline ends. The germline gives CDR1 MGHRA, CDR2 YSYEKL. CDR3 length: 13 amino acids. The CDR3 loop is CASADTPFYGYTF. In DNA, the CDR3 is TGCGCCAGCGCGGACACTCCGTTCTATGGCTACACCTTC.

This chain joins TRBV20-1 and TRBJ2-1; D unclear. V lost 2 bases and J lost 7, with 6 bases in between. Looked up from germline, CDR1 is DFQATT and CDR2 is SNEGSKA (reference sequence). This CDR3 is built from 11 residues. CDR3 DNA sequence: TGCAGTGCTAGATCTCTAAATGAGCAGTTCTTC. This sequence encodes CSARSLNEQFF.

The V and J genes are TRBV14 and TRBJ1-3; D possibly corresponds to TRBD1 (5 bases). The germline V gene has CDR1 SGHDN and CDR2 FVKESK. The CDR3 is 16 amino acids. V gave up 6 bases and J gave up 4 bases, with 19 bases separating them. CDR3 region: CASSPGGGRGGNTIYF. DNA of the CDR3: TGTGCCAGCAGTCCTGGCGGGGGGAGAGGAGGAAACACCATATATTTT.

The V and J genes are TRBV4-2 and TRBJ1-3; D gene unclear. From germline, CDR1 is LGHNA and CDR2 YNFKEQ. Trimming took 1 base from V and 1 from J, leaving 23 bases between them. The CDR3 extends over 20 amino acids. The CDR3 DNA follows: TGTGCCAGCAGCCAAGTAGGAGGAGCAGCCAGTGATCCTTCTGGAAACACCATATATTTT. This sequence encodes CASSQVGGAASDPSGNTIYF.

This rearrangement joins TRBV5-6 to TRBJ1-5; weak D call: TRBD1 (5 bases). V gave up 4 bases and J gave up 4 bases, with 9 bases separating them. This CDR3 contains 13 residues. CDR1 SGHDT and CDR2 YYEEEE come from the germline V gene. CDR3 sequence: CASSPQGNQPQHF. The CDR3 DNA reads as TGTGCCAGCAGCCCCCAGGGAAATCAGCCCCAGCATTTT.

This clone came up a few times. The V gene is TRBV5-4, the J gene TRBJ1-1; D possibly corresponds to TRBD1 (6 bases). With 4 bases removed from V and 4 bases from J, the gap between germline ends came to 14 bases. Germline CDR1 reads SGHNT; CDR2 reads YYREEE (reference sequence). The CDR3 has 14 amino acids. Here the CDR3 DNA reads TGTGCCAGCAGCCTAGGGGGTCGGAGCACTGAAGCTTTCTTT. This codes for CASSLGGRSTEAFF.

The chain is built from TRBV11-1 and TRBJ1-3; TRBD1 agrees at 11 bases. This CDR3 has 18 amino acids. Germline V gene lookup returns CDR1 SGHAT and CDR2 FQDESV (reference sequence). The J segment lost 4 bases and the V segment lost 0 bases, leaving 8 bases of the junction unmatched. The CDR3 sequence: CASSLADLRDRGGNTIYF. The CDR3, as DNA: TGTGCCAGCAGCTTAGCCGACCTCCGGGACAGGGGGGGAAACACCATATATTTT.